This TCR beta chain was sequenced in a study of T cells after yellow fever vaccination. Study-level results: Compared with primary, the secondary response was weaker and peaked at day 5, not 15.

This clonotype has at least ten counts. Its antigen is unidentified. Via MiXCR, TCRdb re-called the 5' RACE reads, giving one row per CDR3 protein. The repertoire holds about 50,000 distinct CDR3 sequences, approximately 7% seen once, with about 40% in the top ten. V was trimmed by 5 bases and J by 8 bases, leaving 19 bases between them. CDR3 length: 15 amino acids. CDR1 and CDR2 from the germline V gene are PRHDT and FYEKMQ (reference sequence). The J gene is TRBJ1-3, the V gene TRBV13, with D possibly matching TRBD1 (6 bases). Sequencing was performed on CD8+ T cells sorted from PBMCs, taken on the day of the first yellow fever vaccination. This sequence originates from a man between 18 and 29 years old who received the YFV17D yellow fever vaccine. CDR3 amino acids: CASSGMDSVRDTIYF. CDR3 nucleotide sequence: TGTGCCAGCAGCGGGATGGACAGCGTCCGGGACACCATATATTTT.